The source of this T cell receptor beta chain is a study of graft-versus-host responses after intestinal transplantation (dated by TCRdb to the early 2020s). The study in broad terms: The transplants that recipients received were multivisceral, liver-intestinal, or isolated intestinal. All recipients received anti-thymocyte globulin induction followed by maintenance tacrolimus and steroids for about three years. Graft-versus-host and host-versus-graft alloreactive T cell clones were tracked in the graft, circulation and bone marrow after intestinal transplantation using bulk TCR-beta CDR3 sequencing. Alloreactive clones were identified by sequencing pre-transplant mixed lymphocyte reaction products and comparing them with unstimulated pre-transplant donor and recipient T cells. The cohort enrolled under 30 intestinal transplant recipients, one of whom was a retransplant, and a few patients without pretransplant specimens were excluded. A peak of at least 4% donor T cells among recipient peripheral blood mononuclear cells was the definition used for donor T cell macrochimerism. Rather than being sequenced by the commercial service, samples from a few later patients were sequenced in-house on an Illumina MiSeq and processed with MiXCR. General findings and caveats noted by the study authors: In patients with donor T cell macrochimerism, the allografts had high GvH to HvG T cell clonal ratios. GvH clones were detected in recipient bone marrow, and some appeared earlier in ileal mucosa or blood, consistent with an intestinal mucosal origin. Peak levels of circulating GvH clones were associated with declines in HvG clones early after transplant. The relatively low number and heterogeneity of intestinal transplant patients limited the conclusions.

The sample's time point label, decoded: cells obtained before transplantation from donor or recipient. CD3+CD4+ and CD3+CD8+ populations were FACS-sorted from unstimulated pre-transplant donor and recipient cells taken from spleen or lymph nodes. Receptors were amplified or captured by the immunoSEQ multiplex PCR assay. For most patients, genomic DNA was isolated using the Qiagen DNeasy Blood and Tissue Kit and was shipped frozen to Adaptive Biotechnologies for TCR sequencing. For most patients, high-throughput TCR-beta CDR3 sequencing of genomic DNA was performed by Adaptive Biotechnologies. On the study's bioinformatics: Adaptive's ImmunoSEQ software supplied the TCR sequencing data for 15 to 20 patients, while MiXCR and VDJtools were used to process a few other patients. CD4 versus CD8 sorting errors were corrected by removing sequences found in both subsets at a frequency ratio below 5:1. CDR3 nucleotide sequences shared between donor and recipient were removed because the origin of such sequences could not be assigned. To be classed as alloreactive, a clone needed at least 2-fold expansion over unstimulated cells and a minimum CFSE-low frequency of 0.002% (template counts) or 0.001% (read counts). Clones were considered mappable if detected in sequenced pre-transplant spleen, lymph node, or MLR CFSE-low populations of the donor or recipient. The cumulative frequency of alloreactive clones was calculated as a percentage of all sequences, weighted by copy number. The clones in this table, taken by TCRdb from immuneACCESS, are in-frame only. Not every clone is retained; where verified, under half of the shortfall comes from an unresolved V gene, and the cause of the rest is unknown. That table is the source of V, J and clone size, and D and trimming were worked out from the DNA. This sample has 95,000 to 110,000 clones in its table, and about nine tenths of those were observed once. The ten most abundant clones make up around 0.76% of the sample.

As encoded in the germline V gene, CDR1 is MDHEN while CDR2 is SYDVKM. Relative to germline, V is missing 8 bases and J is missing 5 bases, with 14 bases of the junction outside any gene match. The CDR3 numbers 15 residues from cysteine through phenylalanine. The sequence is cut down to CDR3 DNA, 45 bases in frame from base 1. Details on this clone: No cognate antigen has been identified for it. No base quality values were provided; no much bigger clone lies one nucleotide off.

The material sequenced was unstimulated CD4+ T cells sorted from spleen or lymph node cells, taken before transplant. The chain uses TRBV28 and TRBJ1-2, and 7 bases in between align with TRBD1. The clonotype originates from a human donor who was the organ donor for an intestinal transplant. CDR3 protein: CASRWGAGGRYGYTF. The DNA reads as follows: TGTGCCAGCCGCTGGGGGGCAGGGGGGAGATATGGCTACACCTTC.